The sequence of this TCR beta chain was determined in a study of blood T cells in healthy people across ages (dated by TCRdb to the mid-2010s). Study-level background: In model experiments, template switching captured about one uniquely barcoded TCR beta cDNA molecule for every two T cells. Age-related changes in TCR beta repertoire diversity were measured in the study by deep sequencing normalized with unique cDNA molecular identifiers. Donors were grouped into four age groups: young (average roughly 17 years), middle-aged (over 35), aged (around 56) and long-lived (approximately 82). To avoid experimental bias, donors of different ages were randomly spread across the sequencing lanes. For two donors (one aged 18 to 30 and one aged 80 or older), the study analyzed two additional independent replicas of 1 million unique cDNA reads from the same blood draw. What the authors observed across the whole study: Compared with the aged group, the long-lived group had more naive CD4+ T cells, fewer expanded clones and increased TCR diversity, a pattern suggesting age selection. Conclusive comparison of naive and antigen-experienced compartments was prevented by the profiling of bulk unsorted PBMCs. Estimates of total diversity from one million sequenced T cells were regarded as lower bounds and underestimates. Because donor CMV infection status was unknown, age-related changes in expanded clonotypes were potentially confounded. As age increased, observed TCR beta diversity per million T cells dropped in a roughly linear way, and a significant reduction was already evident by age 40. A strong correlation was found between observed TCR beta diversity and the percentage of naive T cells measured by flow cytometry.

This clonotype was found many times. It has no known antigen specificity. No much larger clone exists at a distance of one base, and base qualities are not known. The cysteine opens and the phenylalanine closes a CDR3 of 15 amino acids. Solely the CDR3 DNA is kept, with 45 bases framed from the first base. The germline V gene gives CDR1 as SGDLS and CDR2 as YYNGEE. V was cut back by 4 bases and J by 0 bases, leaving a gap of 13 bases between them. The roughly 37 donors, aged about 6 to 95 years, were systemically healthy Caucasian individuals from Russia. Approximately 9.3 milliliters of peripheral blood were collected from each donor into EDTA-treated Vacutainer tubes. Ficoll-Paque density-gradient centrifugation was used to isolate PBMCs, with at least 7 million per sample. Total RNA, at least 6 micrograms per sample, was extracted from PBMCs with Trizol reagent. The percentages of naive CD45RAhigh/CD27high T cells were determined by flow cytometry on a PBMC aliquot from every donor.

The library was made by 5' RACE. Data came from an Illumina HiSeq 2500. A second 7 to 11 cycle PCR used a sample-barcoded 5' primer and a J-beta primer mix. A template-switch 5' adaptor carrying 12 random nucleotides introduced a unique molecular identifier onto each TCR beta cDNA molecule. Each sample yielded at least 2.5 million CDR3-containing paired-end reads. First-strand cDNA synthesis was performed from all RNA using the Mint cDNA synthesis kit, with priming by a TRBC-specific oligonucleotide. Following uracil-DNA glycosylase treatment, all cDNA underwent a first 18-cycle PCR with the universal primers M1SS and BC2_uni_R. Concerning the study's data processing: Normalization of each sample was performed by random selection of 1 million high-quality reads, each carrying a distinct molecular identifier. Instead of being binned into consensus sequences, reads that shared molecular identifiers were thrown out. MiTCR, run with a Q25 quality threshold and the strictest error-elimination algorithm, handled CDR3 identification, clonotype clustering and error correction. A nonparametric unseen species model with Euler transformation was used to estimate lower-bound total TCR beta diversity. Clones were called with MiXCR by TCRdb after fastp trimmed the public reads at Q25, and only in-frame beta chains were retained. A single entry per CDR3 protein holds the most common genes and DNA from its merged rows. It is TCRdb's table, rather than the study itself, that gives the V and J calls and clone size. The sample has approximately 800,000 distinct CDR3 sequences on record, 35% to 40% of them singletons. The top ten clonotypes cover 13% of the sample.

Here the chain combines TRBV9 and TRBJ2-5; TRBD2 could be the D gene, as 5 bases match. The source is a young man in good health. The sample comprised blood. The CDR3 corresponds to CASSKFRGYQETQYF. The nucleotide sequence is given as TGTGCCAGCAGCAAGTTTAGAGGGTACCAAGAGACCCAGTACTTC.